The rows below give T cell receptor beta chains drawn from one sample of a study of human T cells and chemical hapten exposure. TCRdb processed the RACE reads anew with MiXCR; each CDR3 protein has one entry. Of 150,000 to 200,000 distinct CDR3 sequences listed, around 30% are singletons. Sequenced material: whole blood, taken in connection with sensitization to the hapten diphenylcyclopropenone (DPC). The source is a woman aged 25-40 years with alopecia areata. Some clones in this sample may be carry-over from other donors' samples. Both conserved end residues are part of each CDR3. Fields, in order: V gene, D gene, clone size, CDR3 length, J gene, CDR3 DNA, CDR3 protein. The D gene is left open where the match is weak. Clone size is stated in some rows and not others, as once, few, many or a class when expanded.

TRBV20-1	TRBD2	few	15	TRBJ2-1	TGCAGTGCTACCCCGGGGCTAGCGGGGTTCAATGAGCAGTTCTTC	CSATPGLAGFNEQFF
TRBV5-1	.	.	15	TRBJ2-5	TGCGCCAGCAGCGGGGGTCTGGGGATGGGGGAGACCCAGTACTTC	CASSGGLGMGETQYF
TRBV28	TRBD1	.	15	TRBJ1-1	TGTGCCAGCCAAGGTGGACAGGGTGGTCGGACTGAAGCTTTCTTT	CASQGGQGGRTEAFF
TRBV5-4	.	once	15	TRBJ2-3	TGTGCCAGCAGCTTGGGGGCGGGTTACACAGATACGCAGTATTTT	CASSLGAGYTDTQYF
TRBV4-1	TRBD2	.	18	TRBJ2-1	TGCGCCAGCAGCCAAGATACTAGCGGGGGGGCCCCCTACAATGAGCAGTTCTTC	CASSQDTSGGAPYNEQFF
TRBV2	.	.	15	TRBJ1-6	TGTGCCAGCACCAGGCCAGGTGGGCTCAATTCACCCCTCCACTTT	CASTRPGGLNSPLHF
TRBV27	.	few	14	TRBJ2-1	TGTGCCAGCAGTTTACGACTAGATTACCATGAGCAGTTCTTC	CASSLRLDYHEQFF
TRBV29-1	TRBD2	.	16	TRBJ2-3	TGCAGCGTCAGAGAGCGGGGGAGAGCGGGGGCAGATACGCAGTATTTT	CSVRERGRAGADTQYF
TRBV2	.	.	11	TRBJ1-1	TGTGCCAGCAACTTAGGGTCCCAAGCTTTCTTT	CASNLGSQAFF
TRBV2	.	.	13	TRBJ2-3	TGTGCCAGCATGGGGACCTACACAGATACGCAGTATTTT	CASMGTYTDTQYF
TRBV6-6	TRBD1	.	16	TRBJ1-5	TGTGCCAGCAGTTACAAAGGCAGGGGGCGCAGTCAGCCCCAGCATTTT	CASSYKGRGRSQPQHF
TRBV6-2/TRBV6-3	TRBD2	few	16	TRBJ2-5	TGTGCCAGCAGTTATCCTAGCGGGAGTATCCAAGAGACCCAGTACTTC	CASSYPSGSIQETQYF
TRBV12-3/TRBV12-4	.	.	17	TRBJ2-2	TGTGCCAGCAGTTTCCGGATAAGGGGATATAACACCGGGGAGCTGTTTTTT	CASSFRIRGYNTGELFF
TRBV5-5	.	.	15	TRBJ2-1	TGTGCCAGCAGCTTGGGACTAGTCTCCTACAATGAGCAGTTCTTC	CASSLGLVSYNEQFF
TRBV13	.	.	14	TRBJ2-1	TGTGCCAGCAGCTCCAGACAGGTTCACAATGAGCAGTTCTTC	CASSSRQVHNEQFF
TRBV18	TRBD1	few	14	TRBJ1-3	TGTGCCAGCTCATATGACAGGGATGGAAACACCATATATTTT	CASSYDRDGNTIYF
TRBV3-1	.	few	14	TRBJ1-6	TGTGCCAGCAGCCAACGCAGGGAAGTTTCACCCCTCCACTTT	CASSQRREVSPLHF
TRBV5-1	TRBD1	once	14	TRBJ2-7	TGCGCCAGCAGCTTGGACAGGGGGCACACCGAGCAGTACTTC	CASSLDRGHTEQYF
TRBV7-2	TRBD2	.	15	TRBJ2-3	TGTGCCAGCAGCTTCCAAGCGGGAGGCACAGATACGCAGTATTTT	CASSFQAGGTDTQYF
TRBV6-2/TRBV6-3	TRBD1	.	16	TRBJ1-2	TGTGCCAGCAGTTCACCGCCCGGGACAGGTTTCAATGGCTACACCTTC	CASSSPPGTGFNGYTF
TRBV28	.	.	14	TRBJ2-7	TGTGCCAGCAGTTTGGGGACCGCTACCTACGAGCAGTACTTC	CASSLGTATYEQYF
TRBV4-1	.	.	17	TRBJ2-1	TGCGCCAGCAGCCAAGATAGGGGGGGCGACACCGACAATGAGCAGTTCTTC	CASSQDRGGDTDNEQFF
TRBV20-1	TRBD2	.	16	TRBJ2-7	TGCAGTGCTAGAGACCAGACTAGCGGTACCCCCTACGAGCAGTACTTC	CSARDQTSGTPYEQYF
TRBV4-3	.	few	15	TRBJ1-2	TGCGCCAGCAGCCAAGATGCTGGGGACGACTATGGCTACACCTTC	CASSQDAGDDYGYTF